These T cell receptor beta chains were read from a single sample in a study of cytomegalovirus exposure and HLA in healthy donors. Clones were sequenced by immunoSEQ multiplex PCR, and TCRdb holds only the in-frame ones, with some missing. The sample carries some 170,000 clones, about 83% recorded once. The sequenced sample consisted of PBMCs. These receptors were taken from a woman aged 30 to 39 in good health and CMV-seronegative. Each CDR3 is given with its conserved first and last residue. A D gene is named only where the DNA matches it firmly. Clone size is shown for a subset of rows, as once, few, many or a class of expanded clone.

d_gene: NA; j_gene: TRBJ1-2; v_gene: TRBV4-3; abundance: once; CDR3aa: CASSQDYGQVPSYGYTF; CDR3nt: TGCGCCAGCAGCCAAGATTATGGGCAGGTCCCATCCTATGGCTACACCTTC
d_gene: NA; j_gene: TRBJ1-5; v_gene: TRBV19; abundance: NA; CDR3aa: CASSIVRTESNQPQHF; CDR3nt: TGTGCCAGTAGTATTGTCCGTACAGAGTCCAATCAGCCCCAGCATTTT
d_gene: TRBD1; j_gene: TRBJ2-7; v_gene: TRBV6-5; abundance: NA; CDR3aa: CASSTGTGQYEQYF; CDR3nt: TGTGCCAGCAGTACCGGGACAGGTCAATACGAGCAGTACTTC
d_gene: NA; j_gene: TRBJ2-3; v_gene: TRBV5-1; abundance: NA; CDR3aa: CASSLTESTDTQYF; CDR3nt: TGCGCCAGCAGCTTGACAGAGTCCACAGATACGCAGTATTTT
d_gene: TRBD1; j_gene: TRBJ2-7; v_gene: TRBV6-5; abundance: few; CDR3aa: CASSDRDRVGEQYF; CDR3nt: TGTGCCAGCAGCGACCGGGACAGGGTGGGCGAGCAGTACTTC
d_gene: NA; j_gene: TRBJ2-2; v_gene: TRBV10-1; abundance: NA; CDR3aa: CASRETRGETGELFF; CDR3nt: TGCGCCAGCAGAGAGACCAGGGGTGAGACCGGGGAGCTGTTTTTT
d_gene: TRBD1; j_gene: TRBJ1-2; v_gene: TRBV6-1; abundance: few; CDR3aa: CASSDGQAGNGYTF; CDR3nt: TGTGCCAGCAGTGACGGACAGGCGGGCAATGGCTACACCTTC
d_gene: NA; j_gene: TRBJ1-2; v_gene: TRBV6-5; abundance: NA; CDR3aa: CASRPAGGNNYGYTF; CDR3nt: TGTGCCAGCAGGCCCGCCGGAGGTAATAACTATGGCTACACCTTC
d_gene: NA; j_gene: TRBJ2-1; v_gene: TRBV7-2; abundance: NA; CDR3aa: CASTKDRRNYNEQFF; CDR3nt: TGTGCCAGCACCAAAGACAGGAGAAATTACAATGAGCAGTTCTTC
d_gene: TRBD1; j_gene: TRBJ2-5; v_gene: TRBV29-1; abundance: NA; CDR3aa: CSVDGDRVSQETQYF; CDR3nt: TGCAGCGTTGATGGGGACAGGGTTTCACAGGAGACCCAGTACTTC
d_gene: TRBD1; j_gene: TRBJ1-2; v_gene: TRBV2; abundance: NA; CDR3aa: CASRGTPDRGGLYNYGYTF; CDR3nt: TGTGCCAGCAGGGGAACCCCCGACAGGGGAGGGTTATATAACTATGGCTACACCTTC
d_gene: NA; j_gene: TRBJ1-2; v_gene: TRBV6-5; abundance: NA; CDR3aa: CASSYVGSGHGYTF; CDR3nt: TGTGCCAGCAGTTACGTCGGGTCGGGTCATGGCTACACCTTC
d_gene: TRBD2; j_gene: TRBJ2-2; v_gene: TRBV19; abundance: once; CDR3aa: CASKRGADTGELFF; CDR3nt: TGTGCCAGTAAGCGGGGGGCGGACACCGGGGAGCTGTTTTTT
d_gene: TRBD1; j_gene: TRBJ2-3; v_gene: TRBV7-2; abundance: NA; CDR3aa: CASSVLRDRDLDTQYF; CDR3nt: TGTGCCAGCAGCGTCTTACGGGACAGGGACTTGGATACGCAGTATTTT
d_gene: TRBD1; j_gene: TRBJ2-2; v_gene: TRBV5-4; abundance: NA; CDR3aa: CASSLATGLAGELFF; CDR3nt: TGTGCCAGCAGCTTGGCGACAGGGTTGGCCGGGGAGCTGTTTTTT
d_gene: NA; j_gene: TRBJ1-5; v_gene: TRBV2; abundance: NA; CDR3aa: CASSVRSHQPQHF; CDR3nt: TGTGCCAGCAGTGTCAGAAGTCATCAGCCCCAGCATTTT
d_gene: NA; j_gene: TRBJ1-1; v_gene: TRBV30; abundance: NA; CDR3aa: CARRARVNTEAFF; CDR3nt: TGTGCCAGGAGGGCTCGGGTGAACACTGAAGCTTTCTTT
d_gene: NA; j_gene: TRBJ1-1; v_gene: TRBV5-1; abundance: NA; CDR3aa: CASSLDPGVLGTEAFF; CDR3nt: TGCGCCAGCAGCTTGGATCCCGGGGTCCTCGGCACTGAAGCTTTCTTT